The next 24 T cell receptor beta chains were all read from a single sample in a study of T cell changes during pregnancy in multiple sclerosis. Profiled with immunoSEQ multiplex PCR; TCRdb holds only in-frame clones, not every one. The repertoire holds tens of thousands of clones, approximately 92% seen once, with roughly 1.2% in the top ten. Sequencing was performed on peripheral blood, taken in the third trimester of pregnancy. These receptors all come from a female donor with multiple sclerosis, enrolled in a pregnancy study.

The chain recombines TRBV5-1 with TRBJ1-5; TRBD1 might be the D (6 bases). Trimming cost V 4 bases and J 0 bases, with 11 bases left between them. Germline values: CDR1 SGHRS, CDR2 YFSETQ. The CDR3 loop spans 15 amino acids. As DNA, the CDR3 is TGCGCCAGCAGCCCGACAGGATATAGCAATCAGCCCCAGCATTTT. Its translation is CASSPTGYSNQPQHF. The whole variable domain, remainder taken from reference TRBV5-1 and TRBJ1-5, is KAGVTQTPRYLIKTRGQQVTLSCSPISGHRSVSWYQQTPGQGLQFLFEYFSETQRNKGNFPGRFSGRQFSNSRSEMNVSTLELGDSALYLCASSPTGYSNQPQHFGDGTRLSIL.

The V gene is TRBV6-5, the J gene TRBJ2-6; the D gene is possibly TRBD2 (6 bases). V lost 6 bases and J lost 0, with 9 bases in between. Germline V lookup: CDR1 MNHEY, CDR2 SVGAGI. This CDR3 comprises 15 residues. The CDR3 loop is CASSRDFSGANVLTF. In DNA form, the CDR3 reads TGTGCCAGCAGCCGGGACTTCTCTGGGGCCAACGTCCTGACTTTC.

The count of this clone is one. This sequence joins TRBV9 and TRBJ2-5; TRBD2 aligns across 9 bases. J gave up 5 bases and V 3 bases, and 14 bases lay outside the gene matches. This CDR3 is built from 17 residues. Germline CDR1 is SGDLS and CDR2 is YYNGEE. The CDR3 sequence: CASSDGLLSGSGETQYF. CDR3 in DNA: TGTGCCAGCAGCGACGGTCTCCTTAGCGGGAGTGGGGAGACCCAGTACTTC.

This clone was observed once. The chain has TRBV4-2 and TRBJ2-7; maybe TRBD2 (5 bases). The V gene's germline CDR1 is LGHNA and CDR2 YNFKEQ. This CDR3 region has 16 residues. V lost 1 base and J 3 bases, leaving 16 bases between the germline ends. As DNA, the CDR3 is TGTGCCAGCAGCCAAGTTAAACTGACGAGGGACTACGAGCAGTACTTC. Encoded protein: CASSQVKLTRDYEQYF.

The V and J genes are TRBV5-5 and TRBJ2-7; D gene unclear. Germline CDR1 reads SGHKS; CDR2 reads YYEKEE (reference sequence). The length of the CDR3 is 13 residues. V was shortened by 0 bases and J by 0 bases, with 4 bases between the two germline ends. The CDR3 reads CASSLEHSYEQYF. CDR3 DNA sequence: TGTGCCAGCAGCTTGGAGCACTCCTACGAGCAGTACTTC.

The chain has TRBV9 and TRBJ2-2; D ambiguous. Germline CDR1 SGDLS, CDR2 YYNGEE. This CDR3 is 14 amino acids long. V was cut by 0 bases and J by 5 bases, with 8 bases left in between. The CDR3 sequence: CASSVVLMTGELFF. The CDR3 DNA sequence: TGTGCCAGCAGCGTAGTTTTAATGACCGGGGAGCTGTTTTTT.

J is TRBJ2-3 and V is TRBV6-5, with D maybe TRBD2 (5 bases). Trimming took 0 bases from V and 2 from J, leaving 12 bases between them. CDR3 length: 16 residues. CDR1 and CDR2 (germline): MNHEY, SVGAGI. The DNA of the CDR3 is TGTGCCAGCAGTTACTCGAGTGACTATAACACAGATACGCAGTATTTT. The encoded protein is CASSYSSDYNTDTQYF.

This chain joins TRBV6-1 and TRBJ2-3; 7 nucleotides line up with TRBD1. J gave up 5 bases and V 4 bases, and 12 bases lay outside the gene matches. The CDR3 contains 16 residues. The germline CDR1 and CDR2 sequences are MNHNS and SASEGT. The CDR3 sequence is CASSARQGTGVDTQYF. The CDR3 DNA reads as TGTGCCAGCAGTGCCCGCCAGGGTACAGGGGTAGATACGCAGTATTTT.

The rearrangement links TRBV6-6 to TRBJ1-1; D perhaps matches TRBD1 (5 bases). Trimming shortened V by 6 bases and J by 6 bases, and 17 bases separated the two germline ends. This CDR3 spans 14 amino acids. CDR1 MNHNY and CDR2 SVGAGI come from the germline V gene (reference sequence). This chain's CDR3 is CASRPSGDGSEAFF. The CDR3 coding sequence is TGTGCCAGCAGGCCGTCGGGGGATGGGTCTGAAGCTTTCTTT.

The DNA for the CDR3 is TGCGCCAGCAGCCAACGACAGGGGGTATATGGCTACACCTTC. Residues: CASSQRQGVYGYTF. The rearrangement uses TRBV4-1 and TRBJ1-2; 9 positions match TRBD1. V dropped 2 bases and J dropped 5; count of bases not matched to a gene: 3. Germline V gene data show CDR1 as MGHRA and CDR2 as YSYEKL. The CDR3 has 14 amino acids.

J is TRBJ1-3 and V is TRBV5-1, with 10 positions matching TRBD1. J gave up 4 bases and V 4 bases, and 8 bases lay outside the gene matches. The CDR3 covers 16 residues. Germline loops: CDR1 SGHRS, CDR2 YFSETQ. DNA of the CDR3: TGCGCCAGCAGCCGGTCGGGACAGGGGTCGGGAAACACCATATATTTT. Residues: CASSRSGQGSGNTIYF. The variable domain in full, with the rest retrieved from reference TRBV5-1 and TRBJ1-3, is KAGVTQTPRYLIKTRGQQVTLSCSPISGHRSVSWYQQTPGQGLQFLFEYFSETQRNKGNFPGRFSGRQFSNSRSEMNVSTLELGDSALYLCASSRSGQGSGNTIYFGEGSWLTVV.

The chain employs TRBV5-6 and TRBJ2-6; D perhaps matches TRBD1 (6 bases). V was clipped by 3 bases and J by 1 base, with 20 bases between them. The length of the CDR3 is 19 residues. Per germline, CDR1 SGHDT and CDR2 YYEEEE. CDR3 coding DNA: TGTGCCAGCAGCTGGCCGAACAGGGAAATGGGATCTGGGGCCAACGTCCTGACTTTC. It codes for CASSWPNREMGSGANVLTF.

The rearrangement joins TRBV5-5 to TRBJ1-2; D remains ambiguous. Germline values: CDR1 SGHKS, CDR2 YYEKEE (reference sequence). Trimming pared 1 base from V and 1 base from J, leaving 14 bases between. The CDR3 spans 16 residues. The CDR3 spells CASSLQHGQDNYGYTF. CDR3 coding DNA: TGTGCCAGCAGCTTGCAGCATGGGCAGGATAACTATGGCTACACCTTC.

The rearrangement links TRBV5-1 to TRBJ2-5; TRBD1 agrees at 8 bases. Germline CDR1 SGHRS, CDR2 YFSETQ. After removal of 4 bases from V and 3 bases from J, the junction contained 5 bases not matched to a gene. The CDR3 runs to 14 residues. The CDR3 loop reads CASSIGQGKETQYF. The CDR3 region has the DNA TGCGCCAGCAGCATTGGACAGGGAAAAGAGACCCAGTACTTC.

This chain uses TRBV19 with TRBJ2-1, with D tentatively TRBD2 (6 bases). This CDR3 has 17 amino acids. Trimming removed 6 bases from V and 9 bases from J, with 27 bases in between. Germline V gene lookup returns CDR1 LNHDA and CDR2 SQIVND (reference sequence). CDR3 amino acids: CASRPLVRETPRGEQFF. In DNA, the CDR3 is TGTGCCAGTAGGCCCCTTGTTCGGGAGACACCGCGGGGTGAGCAGTTCTTC.

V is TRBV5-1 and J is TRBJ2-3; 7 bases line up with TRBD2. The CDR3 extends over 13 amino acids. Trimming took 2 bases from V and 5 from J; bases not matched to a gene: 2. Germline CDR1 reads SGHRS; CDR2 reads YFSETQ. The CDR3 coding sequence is TGCGCCAGCAGCTTCGCGGGAGAAGATACGCAGTATTTT. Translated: CASSFAGEDTQYF.

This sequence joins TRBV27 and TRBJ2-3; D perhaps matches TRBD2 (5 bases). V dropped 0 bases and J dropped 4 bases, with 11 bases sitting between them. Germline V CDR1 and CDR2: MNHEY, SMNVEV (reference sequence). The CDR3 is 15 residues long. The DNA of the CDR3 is TGTGCCAGCAGTTTATCCGGGGAGTCCCCAGATACGCAGTATTTT. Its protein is CASSLSGESPDTQYF.

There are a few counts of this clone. Here the CDR3 reads CASSSGGGTYEKLFF. CDR3 coding DNA: TGTGCCAGTAGTAGCGGGGGCGGGACCTATGAAAAACTGTTTTTT. V gene TRBV19 combines with J gene TRBJ1-4; D possibly corresponds to TRBD1 (6 bases). Germline CDR1 reads LNHDA; CDR2 reads SQIVND (reference sequence). Trimming stripped 4 bases from V and 6 bases from J, with 15 bases between. The CDR3 is 15 amino acids.

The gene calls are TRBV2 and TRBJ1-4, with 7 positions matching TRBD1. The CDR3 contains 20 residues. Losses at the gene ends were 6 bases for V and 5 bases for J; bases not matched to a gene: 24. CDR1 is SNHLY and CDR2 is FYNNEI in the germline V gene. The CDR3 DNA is TGTGCCAGCAGGTCGGGGACAGCGATTCCCGTCCGCGCTCGAAATGAAAAACTGTTTTTT. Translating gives CASRSGTAIPVRARNEKLFF.

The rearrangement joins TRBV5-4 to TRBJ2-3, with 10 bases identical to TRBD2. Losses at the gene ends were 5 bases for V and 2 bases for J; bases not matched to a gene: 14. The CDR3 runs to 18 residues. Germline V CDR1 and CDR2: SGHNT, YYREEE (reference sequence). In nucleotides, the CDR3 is TGTGCCAGCAGGAGAGGATTGGGTCTAGCGGGGGTCACAGATACGCAGTATTTT. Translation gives CASRRGLGLAGVTDTQYF. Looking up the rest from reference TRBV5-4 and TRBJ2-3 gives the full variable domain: ETGVTQSPTHLIKTRGQQVTLRCSSQSGHNTVSWYQQALGQGPQFIFQYYREEENGRGNFPPRFSGLQFPNYSSELNVNALELDDSALYLCASRRGLGLAGVTDTQYFGPGTRLTVL.

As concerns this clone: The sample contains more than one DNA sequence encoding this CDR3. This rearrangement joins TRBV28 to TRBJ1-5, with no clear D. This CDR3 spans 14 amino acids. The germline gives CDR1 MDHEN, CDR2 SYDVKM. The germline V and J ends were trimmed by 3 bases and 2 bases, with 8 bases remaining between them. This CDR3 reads CASSFLGGNQPQHF. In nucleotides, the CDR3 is TGTGCCAGCAGTTTCCTGGGAGGCAATCAGCCCCAGCATTTT.

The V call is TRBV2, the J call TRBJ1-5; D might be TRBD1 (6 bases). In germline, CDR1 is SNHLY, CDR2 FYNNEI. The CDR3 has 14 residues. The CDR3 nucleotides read TGTGCTAGCGGGGCCAGGGGAAGCAATCAGCCCCAGCATTTT. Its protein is CASGARGSNQPQHF.

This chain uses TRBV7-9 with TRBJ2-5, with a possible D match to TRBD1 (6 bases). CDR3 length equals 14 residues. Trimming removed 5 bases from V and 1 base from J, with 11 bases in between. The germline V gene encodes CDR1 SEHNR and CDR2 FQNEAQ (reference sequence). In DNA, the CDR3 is TGTGCCAGCAGCCACATGGACAGCCAAGAGACCCAGTACTTC. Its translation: CASSHMDSQETQYF.

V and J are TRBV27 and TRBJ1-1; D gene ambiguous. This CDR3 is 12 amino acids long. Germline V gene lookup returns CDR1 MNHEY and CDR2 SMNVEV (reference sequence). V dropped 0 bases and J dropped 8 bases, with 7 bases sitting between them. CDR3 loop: CASSLSLREAFF. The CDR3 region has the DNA TGTGCCAGCAGTTTATCGCTCAGGGAAGCTTTCTTT.